The clone carrying this T cell receptor beta chain showed up just a few times. Its antigen is not known. This sample is part of a study of beta chain features in type 1 diabetes. Study findings and constraints: Patients with type 1 diabetes showed fewer VDJ junction insertions and more deletions. PCR might favor shorter templates, but any such skew would affect patients and controls equally.

Losses at the gene ends were 0 bases for V and 6 bases for J; bases not matched to a gene: 5. Germline loops: CDR1 LGHNA, CDR2 YSLEER. This CDR3 has 14 residues. Investigators reverse transcribed all isolated RNA, so they sequenced expressed TCRB transcripts. Libraries were prepared by immunoSEQ multiplex PCR; TCRdb keeps only in-frame clonotypes and omits some of them. The sample shows 900,000 or so clones, roughly 15% of them seen only once. Specimen: naive CD4+ T cells from blood. The chain combines TRBV4-3 with TRBJ2-7, with 7 bases lining up with TRBD1. This TCR was recovered from a woman aged 18 to 35 in good health. CDR3 protein: CASSQETGLPEQYF. The CDR3 coding sequence is TGCGCCAGCAGCCAAGAGACAGGGCTTCCCGAGCAGTACTTC.